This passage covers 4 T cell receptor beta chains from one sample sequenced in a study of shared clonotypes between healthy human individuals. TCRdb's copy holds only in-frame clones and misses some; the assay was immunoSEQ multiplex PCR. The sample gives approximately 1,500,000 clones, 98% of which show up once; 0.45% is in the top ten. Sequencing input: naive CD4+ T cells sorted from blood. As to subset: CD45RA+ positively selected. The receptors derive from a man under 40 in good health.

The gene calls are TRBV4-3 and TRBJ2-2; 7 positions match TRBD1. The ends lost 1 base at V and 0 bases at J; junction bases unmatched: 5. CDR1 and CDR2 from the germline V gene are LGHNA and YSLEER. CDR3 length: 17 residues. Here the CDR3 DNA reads TGCGCCAGCAGCCAAGGTGCAGGGGGAGCGAACACCGGGGAGCTGTTTTTT. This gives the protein CASSQGAGGANTGELFF.

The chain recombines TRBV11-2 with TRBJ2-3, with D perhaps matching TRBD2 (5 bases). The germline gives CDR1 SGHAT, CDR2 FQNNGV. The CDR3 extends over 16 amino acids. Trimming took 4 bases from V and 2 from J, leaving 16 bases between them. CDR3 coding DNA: TGTGCCAGCAGCTCGATTCGGGGTTCGGACACAGATACGCAGTATTTT. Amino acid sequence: CASSSIRGSDTDTQYF.

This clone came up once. CDR3 residues: CAIAPNYGGRAYEQYF. The CDR3 DNA is TGTGCCATCGCCCCAAATTACGGCGGGAGGGCCTACGAGCAGTACTTC. The rearrangement uses TRBV30 and TRBJ2-7; 9 bases fit TRBD2. V shed 8 bases and J 2 bases; nucleotides not matched to a gene: 16. This CDR3 comprises 16 residues. Germline V gene data show CDR1 as GTSNPN and CDR2 as SVGIG (reference sequence).

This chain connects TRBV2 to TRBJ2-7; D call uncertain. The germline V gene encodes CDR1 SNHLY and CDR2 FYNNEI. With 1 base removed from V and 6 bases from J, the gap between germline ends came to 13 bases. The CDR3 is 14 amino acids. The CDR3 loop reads CASSEGLRSGEQYF. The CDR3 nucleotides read TGTGCCAGCAGTGAAGGGCTTCGGTCCGGCGAGCAGTACTTC.